This TCR beta chain was observed in a study of technical replicates of blood from a few donors. In germline, CDR1 is LGHNA, CDR2 YNFKEQ. J gave up 4 bases and V 0 bases, and 5 bases lay outside the gene matches. This CDR3 comprises 15 residues. Clones were read by immunoSEQ multiplex PCR, and TCRdb kept only the in-frame ones, dropping some. Counted here are over 90,000 clones, around 96% occurring once; the ten biggest clones make up roughly 0.19%. The chain links TRBV4-2 to TRBJ1-1; the match to TRBD1 covers 7 bases. Material: T cells isolated from PBMCs. This clonotype was obtained from a human donor in good health. CDR3 DNA sequence: TGTGCCAGCAGCCAAGATCAGGGGGAATTCACTGAAGCTTTCTTT. Translation: CASSQDQGEFTEAFF.